The T cell receptor beta chain described here comes from a study of regulatory T cells in long-lasting Graves disease. In germline, CDR1 is MDHEN, CDR2 SYDVKM. The CDR3 loop spans 14 amino acids. The V segment lost 5 bases and the J segment 0 bases; nucleotides outside the gene matches: 0. Assembly of TCR beta libraries relied on iRepertoire HTBI primers together with Arm-PCR of CDR3 regions. Using its own MiXCR run on the multiplex PCR reads, TCRdb lists one record per CDR3 protein. The table lists 350,000 to 450,000 distinct CDR3 sequences, 16% of them singletons, with just under 30% in the top ten. The sample holds many counts of this clonotype. Time point described: newly diagnosed GD, antithyroid drugs for less than 3 months. Extracted PBMC RNA gave rise to the TCR library. These same data were also listed under a study on T cells in Graves' hyperthyroidism and ophthalmopathy.

The receptor was isolated from a man aged 40-49 years with Graves disease. The rearrangement joins TRBV28 to TRBJ1-1, with TRBD1 matching 10 bases. Here the sequenced sample was peripheral blood mononuclear cells (PBMCs), taken at new diagnosis, from a patient treated with antithyroid drugs. This CDR3 reads CASSGTGVNTEAFF. The CDR3 nucleotides read TGTGCCAGCAGTGGGACAGGGGTGAACACTGAAGCTTTCTTT.